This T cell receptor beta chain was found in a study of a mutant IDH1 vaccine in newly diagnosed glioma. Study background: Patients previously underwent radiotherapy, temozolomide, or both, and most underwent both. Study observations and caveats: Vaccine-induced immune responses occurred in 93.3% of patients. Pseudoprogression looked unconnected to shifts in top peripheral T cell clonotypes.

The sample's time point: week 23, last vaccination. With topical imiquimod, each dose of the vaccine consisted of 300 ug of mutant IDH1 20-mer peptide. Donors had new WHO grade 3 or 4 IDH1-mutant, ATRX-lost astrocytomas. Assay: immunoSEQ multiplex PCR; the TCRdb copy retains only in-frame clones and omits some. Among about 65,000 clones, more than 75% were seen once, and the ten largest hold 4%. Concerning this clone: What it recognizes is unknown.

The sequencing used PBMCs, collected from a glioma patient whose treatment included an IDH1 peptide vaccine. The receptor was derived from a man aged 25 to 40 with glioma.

The CDR3: CASSLVITSSSTRGFF. The DNA for the CDR3 is TGTGCCAGCAGCTTAGTTATTACGAGCAGCTCAACCCGGGGGTTCTTC. The V and J genes are TRBV11-2 and TRBJ2-1; the D gene is possibly TRBD2 (5 bases). Germline V gene sequence: CDR1 SGHAT, CDR2 FQNNGV. The CDR3 is made up of 16 amino acids. V dropped 1 base and J dropped 15 bases, with 25 bases sitting between them.